Shown below are 19 T cell receptor beta chains from a single sample sequenced in a study of technical replicates of blood from a handful of donors. Using immunoSEQ multiplex PCR, the repertoire was profiled, and TCRdb retains in-frame clones only, with some absent. The repertoire holds tens of thousands of clones, with over 85% as singletons. The specimen sequenced was PBMCs. Source of these receptors: a human donor in good health. Some clones in this sample may be carry-over from other donors' samples.

This chain uses TRBV9 with TRBJ2-3; 10 positions agree with TRBD1. Germline lookup yields CDR1 SGDLS and CDR2 YYNGEE. V was pared by 3 bases and J by 4 bases, with 8 bases of the junction left unmatched. This CDR3 has 16 residues. In DNA form, the CDR3 reads TGTGCCAGCAGCGCCCGGGGGGACAGGGGTGCAGATACGCAGTATTTT. Protein product: CASSARGDRGADTQYF.

The chain is built from TRBV4-3 and TRBJ2-1; 13 nucleotides align to TRBD2. This CDR3 comprises 18 residues. The V and J ends lost 1 base and 9 bases, in that order; junction bases with no gene match: 12. Per germline, CDR1 LGHNA and CDR2 YSLEER. The CDR3: CASSQGELAGGSGSEQFF. CDR3 coding DNA: TGCGCCAGCAGCCAAGGTGAACTAGCGGGGGGGAGTGGAAGTGAGCAGTTCTTC.

The V and J genes are TRBV9 and TRBJ1-2; D might be TRBD1 (5 bases). Trimming removed 3 bases at V and 4 bases at J, with 10 bases between. Germline loops: CDR1 SGDLS, CDR2 YYNGEE. This CDR3 is built from 13 residues. As DNA, the CDR3 is TGTGCCAGCAGCGATGGGGGGAGCTATGGCTACACCTTC. It translates to CASSDGGSYGYTF.

The chain employs TRBV6-5 and TRBJ2-7; TRBD1 agrees at 8 bases. CDR3 length: 15 residues. CDR1 MNHEY and CDR2 SVGAGI come from the germline V gene. J gave up 2 bases and V 6 bases, and 9 bases lay outside the gene matches. CDR3: CASSFDRGNTYEQYF. CDR3 bases: TGTGCCAGCAGCTTCGACAGGGGAAATACCTACGAGCAGTACTTC.

DNA for the CDR3: TGTGCCAGCAGCCTGACAGGGCCCTATGGCTACACCTTC. Translation: CASSLTGPYGYTF. V usage is TRBV7-2 and J usage is TRBJ1-2; 7 nucleotides agree with TRBD1. Germline values: CDR1 SGHTA, CDR2 FQGNSA. Trimming at V came to 5 bases and at J to 4 bases, leaving 4 bases not matched to a gene. The CDR3 sequence is 13 residues long.

V and J are TRBV29-1 and TRBJ1-1, with 8 bases that match TRBD1. Trimming at V came to 7 bases and at J to 4 bases, leaving 8 bases not matched to a gene. The CDR3 totals 13 residues. Germline CDR1 and CDR2: SQVTM and ANQGSEA. Written as DNA, the CDR3 is TGCAGCGCCGTACAGGGGGAAGGCACTGAAGCTTTCTTT. This gives the protein CSAVQGEGTEAFF.

V is TRBV5-6 and J is TRBJ2-5, with D tentatively TRBD1 (5 bases). The CDR3 spans 15 residues. CDR1 is SGHDT, CDR2 YYEEEE, per germline. Trimming took off 4 bases at V and 1 base at J, with 14 bases between the two ends. The DNA of the CDR3 is TGTGCCAGCAGCAGAGACAGCCAAGCCCAAGAGACCCAGTACTTC. As protein: CASSRDSQAQETQYF.

The chain carries TRBV4-2 and TRBJ1-3; 7 nucleotides align to TRBD1. This CDR3 spans 17 amino acids. With 4 bases clipped from V and 0 bases from J, the junction kept 9 bases outside the gene matches. Germline-derived CDR1 and CDR2 are LGHNA and YNFKEQ. CDR3 nucleotides: TGTGCCAGCAGCCCGAGGACAGGAGAAGGCTCTGGAAACACCATATATTTT. Its translation is CASSPRTGEGSGNTIYF.

This clone was detected a few times. V is TRBV30 and J is TRBJ1-2; TRBD1 agrees at 7 bases. Per the germline V gene, CDR1 is GTSNPN and CDR2 is SVGIG (reference sequence). The CDR3 is 17 amino acids. The V segment lost 7 bases and the J segment 4 bases; nucleotides outside the gene matches: 21. CDR3 DNA: TGTGCCTCACTCGTCTCGGCAGGGGGTTTTGGGTCCTATGGCTACACCTTC. Protein: CASLVSAGGFGSYGYTF.

The chain joins TRBV14 to TRBJ1-2, with 7 bases lining up with TRBD1. This CDR3 comprises 13 residues. V lost 1 base and J lost 5; bases outside the gene matches: 1. The germline gives CDR1 SGHDN, CDR2 FVKESK. The CDR3 DNA reads TGTGCCAGCAGCCAAGGGGGACAGTATGGCTACACCTTC. Amino acids: CASSQGGQYGYTF. Based on the CDR3 plus reference TRBV14 and TRBJ1-2, the full variable domain is EAGVTQFPSHSVIEKGQTVTLRCDPISGHDNLYWYRRVMGKEIKFLLHFVKESKQDESGMPNNRFLAERTGGTYSTLKVQPAELEDSGVYFCASSQGGQYGYTFGSGTRLTVV.

The V gene is TRBV7-3, the J gene TRBJ2-3, with 14 positions matching TRBD2. The germline gives CDR1 SGHTA, CDR2 FQGTGA. V lost 4 bases and J lost 4; bases outside the gene matches: 1. The CDR3 is made up of 15 amino acids. CDR3 coding DNA: TGTGCCAGCAGCTCGGGACTAGCGGGAGCAGATACGCAGTATTTT. Translating gives CASSSGLAGADTQYF.

The chain joins TRBV6-8 to TRBJ2-5; TRBD2 aligns across 14 bases. Germline assignment: CDR1 MNHGY and CDR2 SAAAGT. Trimming at V came to 6 bases and at J to 3 bases, leaving 6 bases not matched to a gene. CDR3 length equals 16 residues. The CDR3 is CASRPEGLAGEETQYF. CDR3 nucleotides: TGTGCCAGCAGACCAGAGGGACTAGCGGGGGAAGAGACCCAGTACTTC.

The chain is built from TRBV5-1 and TRBJ2-7, with 10 bases lining up with TRBD1. The germline V gene encodes CDR1 SGHRS and CDR2 YFSETQ. With V trimmed by 6 bases and J by 1 base, 4 bases remained unmatched. CDR3 length: 14 amino acids. The CDR3 DNA reads as TGCGCCAGCACCGGGACAGGGGCTTCCTACGAGCAGTACTTC. Its protein is CASTGTGASYEQYF.

This CDR3 is CASSLTTGEDTQYF. The DNA for the CDR3 is TGTGCCAGCAGTTTGACGACAGGGGAGGATACGCAGTATTTT. The chain carries TRBV27 and TRBJ2-3; the match to TRBD1 covers 8 bases. Trimming at V came to 3 bases and at J to 6 bases, leaving 5 bases not matched to a gene. This CDR3 comprises 14 residues. Germline loops: CDR1 MNHEY, CDR2 SMNVEV (reference sequence).

The chain combines TRBV28 with TRBJ1-5, with D possibly matching TRBD1 (6 bases). Germline-derived CDR1 and CDR2 are MDHEN and SYDVKM. V was pared by 2 bases and J by 4 bases, with 15 bases between. This CDR3 contains 16 residues. CDR3 protein: CASSLRTGQRNQPQHF. CDR3 sequence (DNA): TGTGCCAGCAGTTTAAGAACAGGGCAGAGAAATCAGCCCCAGCATTTT.

The J gene is TRBJ1-2, the V gene TRBV5-4; D not certain. V lost 4 bases and J lost 4, with 11 bases in between. Germline lookup yields CDR1 SGHNT and CDR2 YYREEE (reference sequence). CDR3 size: 13 residues. The CDR3 DNA follows: TGTGCCAGCAGCCCCCCCGGTCCCTATGGCTACACCTTC. Amino acid sequence: CASSPPGPYGYTF.

This clone was counted once. This chain joins TRBV5-4 and TRBJ2-5; perhaps TRBD1 as D (6 bases). The CDR3 covers 15 residues. Germline V lookup: CDR1 SGHNT, CDR2 YYREEE (reference sequence). Trimming took off 4 bases at V and 1 base at J, with 14 bases between the two ends. The CDR3 is CASSTGQSFQETQYF. CDR3 nucleotide sequence: TGTGCCAGCAGCACCGGACAGAGTTTCCAAGAGACCCAGTACTTC.

The chain combines TRBV7-9 with TRBJ2-1; tentatively, D is TRBD1 (7 bases). This CDR3 is built from 15 residues. Germline CDR1 and CDR2: SEHNR and FQNEAQ (reference sequence). The germline V and J ends were trimmed by 5 bases and 2 bases, with 13 bases remaining between them. This CDR3 reads CASSPAGGPYNEQFF. CDR3 sequence (DNA): TGTGCCAGCAGCCCAGCAGGGGGGCCCTACAATGAGCAGTTCTTC.

The genes are TRBV19 and TRBJ2-1, with D maybe TRBD1 (6 bases). This CDR3 has 16 residues. Germline assignment: CDR1 LNHDA and CDR2 SQIVND (reference sequence). Trimming cost V 5 bases and J 1 base, with 15 bases left between them. The CDR3 DNA reads as TGTGCCAGTAGTTCCCAAGGGCAGGGGTCCTACAATGAGCAGTTCTTC. This translates into CASSSQGQGSYNEQFF.